The 17 T cell receptor beta chains below all came from one sample that was sequenced in a study of OX40 agonist ivuxolimab in advanced cancers. Generated by immunoSEQ multiplex PCR, the TCRdb table keeps only in-frame clones and is missing some. Here the sample spans some 66,000 clones, roughly 81% being singletons. This specimen was CD4+ or CD8+ T cells sorted from blood, taken in a trial of the OX40 agonist ivuxolimab. Receptors were obtained from an adult with an advanced solid tumor such as melanoma, head and neck, liver or kidney cancer.

The V call is TRBV5-6, the J call TRBJ1-1; D not resolved. The CDR3 has 14 amino acids. Germline lookup yields CDR1 SGHDT and CDR2 YYEEEE. V lost 6 bases to trimming and J lost 1 base, with 13 bases between them. DNA for the CDR3: TGTGCCAGCAACTCAATCGGTAGGAACACTGAAGCTTTCTTT. It codes for CASNSIGRNTEAFF.

This chain joins TRBV4-2 and TRBJ1-5; maybe TRBD1 (5 bases). V was shortened by 5 bases and J by 4 bases, with 15 bases between the two germline ends. Germline V gene sequence: CDR1 LGHNA, CDR2 YNFKEQ. The CDR3 spans 15 residues. In nucleotides, the CDR3 is TGTGCCAGCAGCGCAAGCCGGGACCGGAATCAGCCCCAGCATTTT. As protein: CASSASRDRNQPQHF.

The gene calls are TRBV2 and TRBJ1-1; D is perhaps TRBD1 (5 bases). Germline lookup yields CDR1 SNHLY and CDR2 FYNNEI. Trimming left V 8 bases short and J 3 bases short, with 13 bases between. The CDR3 runs 13 residues. CDR3 nucleotides: TGTGCCAGCGGGGCCATCGGGGACACTGAAGCTTTCTTT. Its translation: CASGAIGDTEAFF.

This clone was detected a few times. This chain links TRBV7-9 with TRBJ1-1; 10 nucleotides line up with TRBD1. The germline gives CDR1 SEHNR, CDR2 FQNEAQ (reference sequence). Germline trimming cut 5 bases from V and 5 bases from J; bases unmatched to any gene: 5. The CDR3 is 14 residues long. The CDR3 DNA reads TGTGCCAGCAGCGCGGGACAGGGGAAGACTGAAGCTTTCTTT. It translates to CASSAGQGKTEAFF.

The chain couples TRBV7-2 to TRBJ2-1; D might be TRBD2 (6 bases). This CDR3 has 14 amino acids. Germline V gene data show CDR1 as SGHTA and CDR2 as FQGNSA. Trimming left V 4 bases short and J 5 bases short, with 12 bases between. The CDR3 region is CASSSTAGNNEQFF. DNA of the CDR3: TGTGCCAGCAGCTCCACTGCGGGGAACAATGAGCAGTTCTTC. The variable domain in full, with the rest retrieved from reference TRBV7-2 and TRBJ2-1, is GAGVSQSPSNKVTEKGKDVELRCDPISGHTALYWYRQSLGQGLEFLIYFQGNSAPDKSGLPSDRFSAERTGGSVSTLTIQRTQQEDSAVYLCASSSTAGNNEQFFGPGTRLTVL.

The V and J genes are TRBV28 and TRBJ2-7; 11 nucleotides align to TRBD2. V lost 5 bases to trimming and J lost 4 bases; unmatched junction nucleotides: 7. The V gene's germline CDR1 is MDHEN and CDR2 SYDVKM. The CDR3 covers 15 residues. The CDR3 sequence is CASSGTGTSGYEQYF. The CDR3 nucleotides are TGTGCCAGCAGTGGAACCGGGACTAGCGGATACGAGCAGTACTTC.

The table lists this clone with a count of one. This chain connects TRBV9 to TRBJ2-3, with TRBD1 matching over 10 bases. V shed 3 bases, J shed 0 bases, and the junction held 1 base outside the gene matches. This CDR3 is 15 amino acids long. CDR1 SGDLS and CDR2 YYNGEE come from the germline V gene. CDR3 in amino acids: CASSGQGASTDTQYF. CDR3 in DNA: TGTGCCAGCAGCGGACAGGGGGCTAGCACAGATACGCAGTATTTT.

This chain uses TRBV29-1 with TRBJ2-1; 12 bases are a match to TRBD2. J lost 7 bases, V lost 4 bases, and 8 bases had no gene match. This CDR3 has 15 residues. Germline loops: CDR1 SQVTM, CDR2 ANQGSEA. CDR3 amino acids: CSVGRLAGARNEQFF. In nucleotides, the CDR3 is TGCAGCGTTGGGAGACTAGCGGGAGCTCGAAATGAGCAGTTCTTC.

The chain's CDR3 is CASTEDSIDYEQYF. The CDR3 DNA reads TGTGCCAGCACAGAGGACAGTATTGACTACGAGCAGTACTTC. The chain has TRBV6-6 and TRBJ2-7; D perhaps matches TRBD1 (6 bases). Trimming stripped 7 bases from V and 3 bases from J, with 16 bases between. Germline CDR1 reads MNHNY; CDR2 reads SVGAGI (reference sequence). The CDR3 has 14 residues.

The chain carries TRBV9 and TRBJ2-2; either TRBD1 or TRBD2 may fit D (5 bases each). Trimming took 0 bases from V and 4 from J, leaving 7 bases between them. The CDR3 spans 14 residues. Germline V CDR1 and CDR2: SGDLS, YYNGEE. The CDR3 loop reads CASSVGGSTGELFF. CDR3 in DNA: TGTGCCAGCAGCGTAGGGGGGAGCACCGGGGAGCTGTTTTTT. The entire variable domain, with the rest obtained from reference TRBV9 and TRBJ2-2, is as follows: DSGVTQTPKHLITATGQRVTLRCSPRSGDLSVYWYQQSLDQGLQFLIQYYNGEERAKGNILERFSAQQFPDLHSELNLSSLELGDSALYFCASSVGGSTGELFFGEGSRLTVL.

The chain recombines TRBV5-1 with TRBJ2-6; 11 bases are a match to TRBD1. Germline loops: CDR1 SGHRS, CDR2 YFSETQ. Trimming at V came to 8 bases and at J to 0 bases, leaving 1 base not matched to a gene. The CDR3 totals 15 residues. The CDR3 is CASGTGGSGANVLTF. The CDR3 region has the DNA TGCGCCAGTGGGACAGGGGGCTCTGGGGCCAACGTCCTGACTTTC.

This rearrangement joins TRBV2 to TRBJ1-5; D ambiguous. This CDR3 contains 15 residues. From germline, CDR1 is SNHLY and CDR2 FYNNEI. Trimming stripped 2 bases from V and 4 bases from J, with 12 bases between. The CDR3, as DNA: TGTGCCAGCAGTGAAATGCAGGCGGGGAATCAGCCCCAGCATTTT. Translated: CASSEMQAGNQPQHF.

The V gene is TRBV19, the J gene TRBJ1-1, with 8 bases aligning to TRBD1. Unmatched junction bases numbered 8, after V lost 6 bases and J lost 8 bases. The CDR3 runs to 13 residues. From germline, CDR1 is LNHDA and CDR2 SQIVND (reference sequence). The CDR3 loop is CASSQGAYLEAFF. CDR3 bases: TGTGCCAGTAGCCAGGGGGCCTACTTGGAAGCTTTCTTT.

The chain joins TRBV11-2 to TRBJ1-1; D possibly corresponds to TRBD1 (5 bases). Trimming shortened V by 8 bases and J by 4 bases, and 14 bases separated the two germline ends. CDR3 length: 13 residues. From germline, CDR1 is SGHAT and CDR2 FQNNGV. CDR3 bases: TGTGCCAGCTTCCAGGGTGACGGCACTGAAGCTTTCTTT. Protein sequence: CASFQGDGTEAFF. Full variable domain (remainder filled in from reference TRBV11-2 and TRBJ1-1): EAGVAQSPRYKIIEKRQSVAFWCNPISGHATLYWYQQILGQGPKLLIQFQNNGVVDDSQLPKDRFSAERLKGVDSTLKIQPAKLEDSAVYLCASFQGDGTEAFFGQGTRLTVV.

The chain combines TRBV5-6 with TRBJ2-7; TRBD2 might be the D (7 bases). V was clipped by 3 bases and J by 3 bases, with 16 bases between them. Germline CDR1 reads SGHDT; CDR2 reads YYEEEE. CDR3 length: 15 residues. CDR3 region: CASSYLGGGFYEQYF. The CDR3 region has the DNA TGTGCCAGCAGCTACCTAGGGGGGGGCTTCTACGAGCAGTACTTC.

The rearrangement uses TRBV11-2 and TRBJ2-7, with 11 bases lining up with TRBD2. The CDR3 is 15 amino acids. J gave up 2 bases and V 5 bases, and 5 bases lay outside the gene matches. Per germline, CDR1 SGHAT and CDR2 FQNNGV. This CDR3 reads CASSPTSGGTYEQYF. DNA of the CDR3: TGTGCCAGCAGCCCTACTAGCGGGGGAACCTACGAGCAGTACTTC.

The J gene is TRBJ2-7, the V gene TRBV9, with 10 positions matching TRBD2. J gave up 3 bases and V 0 bases, and 9 bases lay outside the gene matches. The CDR3 runs to 17 residues. Germline CDR1 SGDLS, CDR2 YYNGEE. DNA of the CDR3: TGTGCCAGCAGCGTAGGGGCTAGCGGGAGCTTTAACTACGAGCAGTACTTC. Translating gives CASSVGASGSFNYEQYF.